This TCR beta chain was found in a study of blood T cell repertoires in COVID-19. Looking at the study overall: Samples of COVID-19 (acute and convalescent) were obtained from the United States, Italy and Spain. PBMCs, B-cell-depleted T cells, or T cells provided the cDNA or gDNA that made up the material.

There are 15 residues in the CDR3. CDR1 is SGHNT and CDR2 is YYREEE in the germline V gene (reference sequence). Trimming at V came to 4 bases and at J to 4 bases, leaving 2 bases not matched to a gene. As processed by the authors: The assay estimated nucleated cells by amplifying reference gene primers. Assay used: immunoSEQ multiplex PCR; TCRdb lists only in-frame clones, some missing. That table is the source of V, J and clone size, and D and trimming were worked out from the DNA. The data hold about 100,000 clones, with roughly nine tenths observed a single time. The chain joins TRBV5-4 to TRBJ2-3; 14 nucleotides align to TRBD2. The sequence was collected from a man aged 30-40 years in a cohort sampled during active COVID-19. Sequenced: peripheral blood. CDR3 region: CASSRLAGGPDTQYF. The DNA for the CDR3 is TGTGCCAGCAGCAGACTAGCGGGGGGGCCAGATACGCAGTATTTT.